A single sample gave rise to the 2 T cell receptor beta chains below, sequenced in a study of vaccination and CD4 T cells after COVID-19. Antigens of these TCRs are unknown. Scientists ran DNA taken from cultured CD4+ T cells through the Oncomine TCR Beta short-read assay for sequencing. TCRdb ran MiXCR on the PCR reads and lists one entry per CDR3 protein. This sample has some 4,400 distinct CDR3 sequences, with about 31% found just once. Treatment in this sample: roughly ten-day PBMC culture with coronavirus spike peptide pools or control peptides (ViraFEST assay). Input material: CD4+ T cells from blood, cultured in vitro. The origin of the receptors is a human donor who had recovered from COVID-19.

Written as DNA, the CDR3 is TGTGCCAGCAGCGTAGGAACGGATAATTCACCCCTCCACTTT. Translation gives CASSVGTDNSPLHF. The chain couples TRBV9 to TRBJ1-6, with unresolved D. This CDR3 comprises 14 residues. Trimming shortened V by 0 bases and J by 5 bases, and 6 bases separated the two germline ends. Germline V gene data show CDR1 as SGDLS and CDR2 as YYNGEE.

The chain's CDR3 is CASSQNSGGAYEQFF. CDR3 DNA sequence: TGTGCCAGCAGCCAAAACAGCGGGGGGGCGTATGAGCAGTTCTTC. The J gene is TRBJ2-1, the V gene TRBV7-3, with TRBD2 identical over 10 bases. Germline CDR1 is SGHTA and CDR2 is FQGTGA. The CDR3 covers 15 residues. The V segment lost 5 bases and the J segment 8 bases; nucleotides outside the gene matches: 9.